This entry features one T cell receptor beta chain sequence. This specimen comes from a study of CD8 T cells in Susac syndrome. TCR beta was sequenced from blood CD8+ and CD4+ T cells. Relapsing-remitting disease, either stable or active, was present in the treatment-naive patients who were the multiple sclerosis controls. The CDR3 totals 16 residues. V lost 7 bases and J lost 4; bases outside the gene matches: 15. A quantity of about 0.5 to 1 ug RNA underwent reverse transcription using random hexamers. It was immunoSEQ multiplex PCR that amplified TCR beta CDR3 across 54 Vbeta and 13 Jbeta. TCRdb analysed the immunoSEQ multiplex PCR reads with MiXCR anew, one entry per CDR3 protein. This sample has around 270,000 distinct CDR3 sequences, with approximately 89% found just once.

This chain uses TRBV12-3 or TRBV12-4 with TRBJ1-2, with 7 positions matching TRBD1. Sequencing was done on a sample of CD8+ T cells from PBMCs. The source is a human donor with multiple sclerosis. This CDR3 reads CASTHFRDSYLYGYTF. CDR3 sequence (DNA): TGTGCCAGCACTCACTTCCGGGACAGCTACCTCTATGGCTACACCTTC.